This entry lists 9 T cell receptor beta chains sequenced from one sample in a study of a mutant IDH1 vaccine in newly diagnosed glioma. As for time point: week 5, during vaccination. The content of each vaccine dose was 300 ug of mutant IDH1 20-mer peptide, and topical imiquimod accompanied it. Profiled with immunoSEQ multiplex PCR; TCRdb holds only in-frame clones, not every one. The sample carries around 28,000 clones, around 90% recorded once. These receptors' targets are unknown. This specimen was PBMCs, taken from a glioma patient whose treatment included an IDH1 peptide vaccine. The receptors come from a man younger than 30 with glioma.

The J gene is TRBJ2-7, the V gene TRBV2; D may be TRBD1 (5 bases). The CDR3 length is 14 residues. Trimming removed 8 bases from V and 0 bases from J, with 14 bases in between. Germline V gene sequence: CDR1 SNHLY, CDR2 FYNNEI. The CDR3 DNA sequence: TGTGCCAGCGACAGCCACAGGAGCTCCTACGAGCAGTACTTC. Translated: CASDSHRSSYEQYF.

The chain is built from TRBV7-9 and TRBJ1-2; D gene unclear. Per germline, CDR1 SEHNR and CDR2 FQNEAQ (reference sequence). This CDR3 contains 14 residues. V was shortened by 5 bases and J by 6 bases, with 16 bases between the two germline ends. CDR3 coding DNA: TGTGCCAGCAGCCCGAGGGAGGGTTGGAATGGCTACACCTTC. Translating it yields CASSPREGWNGYTF. Full variable domain (missing parts from reference TRBV7-9 and TRBJ1-2): DTGVSQNPRHKITKRGQNVTFRCDPISEHNRLYWYRQTLGQGPEFLTYFQNEAQLEKSRLLSDRFSAERPKGSFSTLEIQRTEQGDSAMYLCASSPREGWNGYTFGSGTRLTVV.

Only one count was recorded for this clone. The V call is TRBV4-3, the J call TRBJ1-5; weak D call: TRBD1 (6 bases). Germline V gene data show CDR1 as LGHNA and CDR2 as YSLEER. The CDR3 consists of 17 residues. V was clipped by 0 bases and J by 7 bases, with 19 bases between them. The CDR3 protein is CASSQDWATGIFQPQHF. CDR3 DNA: TGCGCCAGCAGCCAAGATTGGGCTACAGGGATCTTCCAGCCCCAGCATTTT.

The chain carries TRBV6-1 and TRBJ1-3, with D tentatively TRBD1 (6 bases). Germline V lookup: CDR1 MNHNS, CDR2 SASEGT. The V gene lost 6 bases and the J gene lost 0 bases, with 12 bases spanning the gap. CDR3 length: 15 amino acids. The CDR3 bases are TGTGCCAGCAGCGAGGGACATTACTCTGGAAACACCATATATTTT. It specifies CASSEGHYSGNTIYF.

V gene TRBV4-3 combines with J gene TRBJ1-4; possibly TRBD1 for D (6 bases). The CDR3 has 13 residues. Germline lookup yields CDR1 LGHNA and CDR2 YSLEER. The ends were cut back, 0 bases at V and 8 bases at J, with 7 bases in the middle. The CDR3 DNA is TGCGCCAGCAGCCAAGAAAGGGGGGAAAAACTGTTTTTT. Translating it yields CASSQERGEKLFF.

The CDR3 spells CSVGQGRQPQHF. DNA of the CDR3: TGCAGCGTAGGACAGGGTAGGCAGCCCCAGCATTTT. The J gene is TRBJ1-5, the V gene TRBV29-1, with 8 bases fitting TRBD1. This CDR3 region has 12 residues. Per germline, CDR1 SQVTM and CDR2 ANQGSEA. Trimming removed 6 bases from V and 7 bases from J; junction bases left unmatched: 5.

In this sample, this clone turned up a few times. The J gene is TRBJ1-1, the V gene TRBV18; 7 bases match TRBD1. Per the germline V gene, CDR1 is KGHSH and CDR2 is LQKENI. This CDR3 has 14 amino acids. Losses at the gene ends were 3 bases for V and 5 bases for J; bases not matched to a gene: 6. CDR3 loop: CASSPWETGTEAFF. CDR3 nucleotide sequence: TGTGCCAGCTCACCGTGGGAGACAGGGACTGAAGCTTTCTTT.

This rearrangement joins TRBV15 to TRBJ1-2; maybe TRBD1 (6 bases). This CDR3 is 15 amino acids long. CDR1 and CDR2 (germline): LNHNV, YYDKDF (reference sequence). Deletions cut 3 bases from V and 0 bases from J, with 11 bases between. The DNA of the CDR3 is TGTGCCACCAGCAGTAGGACAGCAACTAACTATGGCTACACCTTC. Amino acid sequence: CATSSRTATNYGYTF.

The CDR3 DNA reads as TGTGCCAGCAGTTTACACTCGGGGGAGCTGTTTTTT. Its translation: CASSLHSGELFF. This chain uses TRBV27 with TRBJ2-2; no definite D call. Germline CDR1 MNHEY, CDR2 SMNVEV (reference sequence). The CDR3 runs 12 residues. V lost 2 bases and J lost 8, with 6 bases in between.